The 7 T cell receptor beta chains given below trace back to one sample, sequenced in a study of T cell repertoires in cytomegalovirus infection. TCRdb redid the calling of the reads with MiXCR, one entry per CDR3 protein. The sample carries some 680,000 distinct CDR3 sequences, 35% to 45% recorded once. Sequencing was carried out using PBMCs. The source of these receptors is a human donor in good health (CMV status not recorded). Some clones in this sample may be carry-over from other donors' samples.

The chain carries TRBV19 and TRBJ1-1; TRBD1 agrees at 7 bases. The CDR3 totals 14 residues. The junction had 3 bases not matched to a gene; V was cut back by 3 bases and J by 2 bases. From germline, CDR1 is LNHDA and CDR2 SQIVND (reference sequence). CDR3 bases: TGTGCCAGTAGTATCGAGGGGGCAAACACTGAAGCTTTCTTT. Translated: CASSIEGANTEAFF.

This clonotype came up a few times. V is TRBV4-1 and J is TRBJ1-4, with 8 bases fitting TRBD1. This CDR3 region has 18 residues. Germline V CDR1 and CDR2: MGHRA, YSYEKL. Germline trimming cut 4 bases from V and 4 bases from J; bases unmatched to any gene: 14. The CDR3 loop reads CASSRQTSNRGYNEKLFF. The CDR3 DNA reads TGCGCCAGCAGCCGCCAAACCTCCAACAGGGGGTATAATGAAAAACTGTTTTTT.

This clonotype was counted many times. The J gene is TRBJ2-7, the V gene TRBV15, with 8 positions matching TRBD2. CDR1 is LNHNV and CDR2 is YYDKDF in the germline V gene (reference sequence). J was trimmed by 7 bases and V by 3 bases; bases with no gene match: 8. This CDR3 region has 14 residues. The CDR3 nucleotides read TGTGCCACCAGCAGTCAGCGGGAGTATGGTGAGCAGTACTTC. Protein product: CATSSQREYGEQYF.

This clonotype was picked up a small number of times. CDR3 region: CASSGDLWTGGSYNEQFF. The CDR3 region has the DNA TGTGCCAGCAGTGGAGACCTTTGGACCGGGGGGTCCTACAATGAGCAGTTCTTC. The genes are TRBV25-1 and TRBJ2-1; 7 bases align to TRBD2. Looked up from germline, CDR1 is MGHDK and CDR2 is SYGVNS. J lost 1 base, V lost 4 bases, and 13 bases had no gene match. The CDR3 is made up of 18 amino acids.

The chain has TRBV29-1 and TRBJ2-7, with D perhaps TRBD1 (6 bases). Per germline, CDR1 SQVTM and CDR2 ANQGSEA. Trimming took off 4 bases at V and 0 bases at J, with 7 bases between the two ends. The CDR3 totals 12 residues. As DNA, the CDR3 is TGCAGCGTTGGACAGGCCTCCTACGAGCAGTACTTC. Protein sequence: CSVGQASYEQYF.

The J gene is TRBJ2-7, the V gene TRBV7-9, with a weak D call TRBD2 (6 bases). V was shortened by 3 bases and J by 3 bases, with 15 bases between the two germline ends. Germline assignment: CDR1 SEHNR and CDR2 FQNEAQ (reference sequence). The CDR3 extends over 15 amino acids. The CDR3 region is CASSFRGGIDYEQYF. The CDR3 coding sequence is TGTGCCAGCAGCTTTCGCGGAGGGATTGACTACGAGCAGTACTTC.

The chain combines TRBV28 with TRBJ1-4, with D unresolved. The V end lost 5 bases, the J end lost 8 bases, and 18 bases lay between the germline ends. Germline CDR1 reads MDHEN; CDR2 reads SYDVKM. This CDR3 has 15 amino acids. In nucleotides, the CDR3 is TGTGCCAGCAGTGAGATAGGGCCAAGAAAGGAAAAACTGTTTTTT. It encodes CASSEIGPRKEKLFF.